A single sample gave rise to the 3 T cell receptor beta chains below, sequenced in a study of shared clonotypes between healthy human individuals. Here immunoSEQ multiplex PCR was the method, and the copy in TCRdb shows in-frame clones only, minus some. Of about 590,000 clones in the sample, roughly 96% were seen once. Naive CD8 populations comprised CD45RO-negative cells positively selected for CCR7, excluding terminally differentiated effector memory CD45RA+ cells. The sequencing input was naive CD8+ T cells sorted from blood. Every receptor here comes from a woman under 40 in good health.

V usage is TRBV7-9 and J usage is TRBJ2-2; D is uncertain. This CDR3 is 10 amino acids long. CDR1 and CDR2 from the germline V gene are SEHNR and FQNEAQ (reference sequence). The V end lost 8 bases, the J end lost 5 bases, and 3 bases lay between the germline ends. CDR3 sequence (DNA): TGTGCCAGCGAAACCGGGGAGCTGTTTTTT. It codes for CASETGELFF.

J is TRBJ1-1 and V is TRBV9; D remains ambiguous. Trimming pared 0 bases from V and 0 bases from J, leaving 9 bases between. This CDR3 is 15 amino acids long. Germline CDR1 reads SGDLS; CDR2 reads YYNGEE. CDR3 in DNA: TGTGCCAGCAGCGTAGGTGGTCAGTTGAACACTGAAGCTTTCTTT. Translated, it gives CASSVGGQLNTEAFF.

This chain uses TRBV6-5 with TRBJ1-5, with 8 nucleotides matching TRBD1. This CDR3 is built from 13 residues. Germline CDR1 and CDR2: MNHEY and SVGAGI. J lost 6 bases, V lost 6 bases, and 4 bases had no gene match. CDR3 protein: CASSPQGAQPQHF. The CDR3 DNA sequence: TGTGCCAGCAGCCCCCAGGGGGCTCAGCCCCAGCATTTT.